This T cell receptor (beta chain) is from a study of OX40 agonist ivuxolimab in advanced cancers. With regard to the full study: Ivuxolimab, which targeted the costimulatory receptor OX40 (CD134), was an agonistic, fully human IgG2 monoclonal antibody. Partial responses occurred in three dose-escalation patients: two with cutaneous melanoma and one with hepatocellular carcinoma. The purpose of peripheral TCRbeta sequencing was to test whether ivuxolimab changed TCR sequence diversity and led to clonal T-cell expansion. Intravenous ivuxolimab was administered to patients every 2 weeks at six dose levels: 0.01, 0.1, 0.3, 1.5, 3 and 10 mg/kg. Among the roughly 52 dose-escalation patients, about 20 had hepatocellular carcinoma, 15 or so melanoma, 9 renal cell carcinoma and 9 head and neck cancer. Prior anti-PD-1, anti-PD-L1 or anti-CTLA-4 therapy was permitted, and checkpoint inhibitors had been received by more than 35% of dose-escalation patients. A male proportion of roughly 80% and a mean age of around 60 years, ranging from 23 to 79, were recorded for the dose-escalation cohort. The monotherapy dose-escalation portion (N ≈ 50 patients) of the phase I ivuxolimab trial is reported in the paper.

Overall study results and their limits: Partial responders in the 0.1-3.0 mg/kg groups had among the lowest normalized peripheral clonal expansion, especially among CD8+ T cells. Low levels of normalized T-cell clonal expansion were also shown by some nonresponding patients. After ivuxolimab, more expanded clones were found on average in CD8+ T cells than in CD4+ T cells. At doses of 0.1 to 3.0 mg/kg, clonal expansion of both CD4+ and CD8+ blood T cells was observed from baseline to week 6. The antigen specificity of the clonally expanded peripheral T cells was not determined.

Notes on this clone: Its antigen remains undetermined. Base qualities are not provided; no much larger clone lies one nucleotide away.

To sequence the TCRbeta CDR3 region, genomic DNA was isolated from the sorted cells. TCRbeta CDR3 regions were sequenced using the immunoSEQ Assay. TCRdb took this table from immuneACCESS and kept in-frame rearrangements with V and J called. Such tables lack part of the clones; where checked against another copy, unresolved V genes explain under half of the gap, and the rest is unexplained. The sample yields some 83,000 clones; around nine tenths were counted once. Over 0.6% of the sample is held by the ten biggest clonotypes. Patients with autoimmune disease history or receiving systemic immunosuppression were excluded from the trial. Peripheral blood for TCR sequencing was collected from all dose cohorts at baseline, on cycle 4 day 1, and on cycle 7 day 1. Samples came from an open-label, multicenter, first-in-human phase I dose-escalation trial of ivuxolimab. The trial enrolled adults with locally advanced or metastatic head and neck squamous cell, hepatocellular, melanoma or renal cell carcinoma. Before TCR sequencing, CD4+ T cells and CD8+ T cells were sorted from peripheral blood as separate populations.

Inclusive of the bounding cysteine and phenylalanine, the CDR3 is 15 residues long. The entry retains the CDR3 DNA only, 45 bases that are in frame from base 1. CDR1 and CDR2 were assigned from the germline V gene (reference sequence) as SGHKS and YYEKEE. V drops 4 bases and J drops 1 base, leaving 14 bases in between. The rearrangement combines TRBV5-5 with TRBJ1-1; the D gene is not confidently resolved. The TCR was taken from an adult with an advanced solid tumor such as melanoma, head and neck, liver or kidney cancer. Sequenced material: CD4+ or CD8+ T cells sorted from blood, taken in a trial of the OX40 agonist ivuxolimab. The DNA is TGTGCCAGCAGCCCCGAGTTACAGAGGAACACTGAAGCTTTCTTT. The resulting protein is CASSPELQRNTEAFF.